This TCR beta chain was sequenced in a study of shared clonotypes between healthy human individuals. Some clones are missing from TCRdb's copy, which holds only in-frame ones; the method was immunoSEQ multiplex PCR. Of 2 million to 2.5 million clones listed, approximately 94% are singletons. CDR3 length: 16 residues. Per the germline V gene, CDR1 is GTSNPN and CDR2 is SVGIG (reference sequence). Trimming removed 0 bases from V and 0 bases from J, with 14 bases in between. V is TRBV30 and J is TRBJ1-2; D unclear. The TCR sequence derives from a man aged 18 to 35 in good health. The sequencing sample was made of naive CD4+ T cells sorted from blood. Subset indicated: CD45RA+ positively selected. Written as DNA, the CDR3 is TGTGCCTGGAGTGTACTGAGCGGAAGATCTAACTATGGCTACACCTTC. This sequence encodes CAWSVLSGRSNYGYTF.